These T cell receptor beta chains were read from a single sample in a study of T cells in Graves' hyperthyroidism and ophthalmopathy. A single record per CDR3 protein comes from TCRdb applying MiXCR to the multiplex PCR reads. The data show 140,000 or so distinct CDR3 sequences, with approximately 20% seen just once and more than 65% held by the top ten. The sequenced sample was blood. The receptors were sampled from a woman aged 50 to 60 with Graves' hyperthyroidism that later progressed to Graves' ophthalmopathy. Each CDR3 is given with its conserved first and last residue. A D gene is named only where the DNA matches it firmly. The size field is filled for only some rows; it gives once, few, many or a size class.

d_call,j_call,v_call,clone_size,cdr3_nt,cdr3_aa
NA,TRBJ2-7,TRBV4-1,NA,TGCGCCAGCAGCCAACCCCTGGGGTACGGCGAGCAGTACTTC,CASSQPLGYGEQYF
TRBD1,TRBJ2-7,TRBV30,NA,TGTGCCTGGACCGATTGGGGCAGGGGGCTTTACGAGCAGTACTTC,CAWTDWGRGLYEQYF
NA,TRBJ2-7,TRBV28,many,TGTGCCAGCAGTCTGACTCCCTCCTACGAGCAGTACTTC,CASSLTPSYEQYF
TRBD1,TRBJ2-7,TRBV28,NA,TGTGCCAGCCAGGGACAGATTACCTACGAGCAGTACTTC,CASQGQITYEQYF
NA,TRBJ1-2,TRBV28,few,TGTGCCAGCAGTCCCCCGGGTCGTGGCTACACCTTC,CASSPPGRGYTF
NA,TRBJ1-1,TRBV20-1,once,TGCAGTGCTAGAGATAGTAGGGCTTTCTTT,CSARDSRAFF
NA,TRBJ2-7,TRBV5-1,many,TGCGCCAGCAGCTGGGACAAAGCCTACGAGCAGTACTTC,CASSWDKAYEQYF
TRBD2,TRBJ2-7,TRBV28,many,TGTGCCAGCAGTCACCCACCTAGCGGGGCATTCCTATCCTACGAGCAGTACTTC,CASSHPPSGAFLSYEQYF
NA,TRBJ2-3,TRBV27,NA,TGTGCCAGCAGTTTCCTAAGACTAGGTGGGAACACAGATACGCAGTATTTT,CASSFLRLGGNTDTQYF
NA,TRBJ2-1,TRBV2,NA,TGTGCCAGCAGTGAAGACGGGAGCTCCTACAATGAGCAGTTCTTC,CASSEDGSSYNEQFF
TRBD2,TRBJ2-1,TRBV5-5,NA,TGTGCCAGCAGCCCCCGTGTAGCGACTAGCGGGAGTTACAATGAGCAGTTCTTC,CASSPRVATSGSYNEQFF
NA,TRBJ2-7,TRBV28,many,TGTGCCAGCAGGTCCCCAGGGAGCTCCTACGAGCAGTACTTC,CASRSPGSSYEQYF
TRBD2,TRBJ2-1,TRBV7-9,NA,TGTGCCAGCAGCTTGGGGACTAGCATCGATGAGCAGTTCTTC,CASSLGTSIDEQFF
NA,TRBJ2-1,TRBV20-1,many,TGCAGTGCTAGGACAGGGAGGAATGAGCAGTTCTTC,CSARTGRNEQFF
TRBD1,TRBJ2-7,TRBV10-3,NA,TGTGCCATCAGTGGGGGGACAGGGCAGTACTTC,CAISGGTGQYF
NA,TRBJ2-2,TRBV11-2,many,TGTGCCAGCAGCTTAGGGACTGGAAACACCGGGGAGCTGTTTTTT,CASSLGTGNTGELFF
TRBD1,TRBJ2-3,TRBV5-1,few,TGCGCCAGCAGACTGGACAGGGGAGGCACAGATACGCAGTATTTT,CASRLDRGGTDTQYF
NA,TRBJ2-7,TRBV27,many,TGTGCCAGCAGGCCCCAGATACTCAAATCCTACGAGCAGTACTTC,CASRPQILKSYEQYF
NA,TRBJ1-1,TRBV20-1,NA,TGCAGTGCTAGAGATCCTCTTGACTGGGGCCACACTGAAGCTTTCTTT,CSARDPLDWGHTEAFF
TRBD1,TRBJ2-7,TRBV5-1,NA,TGCGCCAGCAGCCCCAGGGACAGGAGCAACGAGCAGTACTTC,CASSPRDRSNEQYF
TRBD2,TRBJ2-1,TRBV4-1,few,TGCGCCAGCAGCCAACATAGCGGGGTATACAATGAGCAGTTCTTC,CASSQHSGVYNEQFF
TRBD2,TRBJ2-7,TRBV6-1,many,TGTGCCAGCAGTTCCCCGCGGGGGGCTAACGAGCAGTACTTC,CASSSPRGANEQYF
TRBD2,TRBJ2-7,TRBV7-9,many,TGTGCCAGCAGCTTACCCCTCTGGGGGCACGGGACTAGCCAGCTCTCCTACGAGCAGTACTTC,CASSLPLWGHGTSQLSYEQYF
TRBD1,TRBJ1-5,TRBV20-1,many,TGCAGTGCTTCCCAGGACAGGGGTAGCAATCAGCCCCAGCATTTT,CSASQDRGSNQPQHF
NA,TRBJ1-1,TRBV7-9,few,TGTGCCAGCAGCTTAGAGCTGGGTACTGAAGCTTTCTTT,CASSLELGTEAFF
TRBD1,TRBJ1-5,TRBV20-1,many,TGCAGTGCTAGAGATACCGGGACAGGGGGCCAGCCCCAGCATTTT,CSARDTGTGGQPQHF
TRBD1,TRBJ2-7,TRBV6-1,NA,TGTGCCAGCAGTGAAGCGCTTCCGGAACAGGGGGCCGGCTACGAGCAGTACTTC,CASSEALPEQGAGYEQYF
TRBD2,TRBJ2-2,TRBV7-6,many,TGTGCCAGCAGCTTGACTAGCGGGAGTCACGGGGAGCTGTTTTTT,CASSLTSGSHGELFF
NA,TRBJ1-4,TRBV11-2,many,TGTGCCAGCAGCGCTGGACTGATTAATGAAAAACTGTTTTTT,CASSAGLINEKLFF
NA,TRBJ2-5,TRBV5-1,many,TGCGCCAGCAGCTTGCAGCAGGGTGAGACCCAGTACTTC,CASSLQQGETQYF
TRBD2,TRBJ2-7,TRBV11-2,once,TGTGCCAGCAGCCTCCCCAATGGACTAGCGGGAGGGCGGTCCTACGAGCAGTACTTC,CASSLPNGLAGGRSYEQYF
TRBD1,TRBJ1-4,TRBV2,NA,TGTGCCAGCAGCGGGGGGACAGGGGGTGAAAAACTGTTTTTT,CASSGGTGGEKLFF
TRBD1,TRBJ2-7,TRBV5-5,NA,TGTGCCAGCAGCTTGTACAGGGGTAGACACGAGCAGTACTTC,CASSLYRGRHEQYF
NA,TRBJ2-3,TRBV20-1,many,TGCAGTGCTAGACCTTTCGTCCAAGGGGGAGATACGCAGTATTTT,CSARPFVQGGDTQYF
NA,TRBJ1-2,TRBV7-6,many,TGTGCCAGCAGCTCCACAGGGAATTTGCTTTATGGCTACACCTTC,CASSSTGNLLYGYTF
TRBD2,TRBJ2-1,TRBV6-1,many,TGTGCCAGCCAGGGACTAGCGGGGGGACACAATGAGCAGTTCTTC,CASQGLAGGHNEQFF
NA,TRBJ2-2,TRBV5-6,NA,TGTGCCAGCAGCCTACAGGGGATGAACACCGGGGGGCTGTTTTTT,CASSLQGMNTGGLFF
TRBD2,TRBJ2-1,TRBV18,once,TGTGCCAACTCCCTCCGCTATAGCGGGAGCGGCTACAATGAGCAGTTCTTC,CANSLRYSGSGYNEQFF
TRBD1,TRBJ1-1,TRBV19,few,TGTGCCAGTAGTCCGGGGACAGCATACGACACTGAAGCTTTCTTT,CASSPGTAYDTEAFF
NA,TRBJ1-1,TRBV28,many,TGTGCCAGCAGTTCCAGGACACAAAACACTGAAGCTTTCTTT,CASSSRTQNTEAFF